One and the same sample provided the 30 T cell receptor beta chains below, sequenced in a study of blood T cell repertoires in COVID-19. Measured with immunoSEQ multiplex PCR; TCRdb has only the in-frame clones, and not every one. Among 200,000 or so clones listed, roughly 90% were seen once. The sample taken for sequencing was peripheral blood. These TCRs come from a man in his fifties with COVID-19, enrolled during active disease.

The CDR3 nucleotides read TGTGCCTGGAGTATTGGGACAGGGGCAGGTTGGGCTTTCTTT. Residues: CAWSIGTGAGWAFF. The V and J genes are TRBV30 and TRBJ1-1; 10 bases are shared with TRBD1. The junction had 11 bases not matched to a gene; V was cut back by 2 bases and J by 11 bases. Germline V CDR1 and CDR2: GTSNPN, SVGIG (reference sequence). The CDR3 runs to 14 residues.

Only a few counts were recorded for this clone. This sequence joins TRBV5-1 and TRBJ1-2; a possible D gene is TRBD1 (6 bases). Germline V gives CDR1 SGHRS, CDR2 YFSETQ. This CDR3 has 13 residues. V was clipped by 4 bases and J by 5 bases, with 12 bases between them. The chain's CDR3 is CASSPGERYGYTF. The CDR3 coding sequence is TGCGCCAGCAGCCCAGGGGAGAGGTATGGCTACACCTTC. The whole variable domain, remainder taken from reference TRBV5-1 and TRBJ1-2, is KAGVTQTPRYLIKTRGQQVTLSCSPISGHRSVSWYQQTPGQGLQFLFEYFSETQRNKGNFPGRFSGRQFSNSRSEMNVSTLELGDSALYLCASSPGERYGYTFGSGTRLTVV.

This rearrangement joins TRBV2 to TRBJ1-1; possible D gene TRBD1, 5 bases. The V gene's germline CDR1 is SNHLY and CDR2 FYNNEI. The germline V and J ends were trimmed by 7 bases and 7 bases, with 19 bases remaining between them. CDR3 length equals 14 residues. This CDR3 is CASTEDLGLSEAFF. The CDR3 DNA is TGTGCCAGCACCGAGGACCTGGGACTCAGTGAAGCTTTCTTT.

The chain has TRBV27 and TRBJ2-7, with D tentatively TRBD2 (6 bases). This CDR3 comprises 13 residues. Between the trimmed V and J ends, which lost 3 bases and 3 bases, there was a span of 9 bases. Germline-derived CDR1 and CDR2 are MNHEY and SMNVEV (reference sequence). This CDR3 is CASSLGGVYEQYF. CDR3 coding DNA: TGTGCCAGCAGTTTGGGCGGGGTCTACGAGCAGTACTTC.

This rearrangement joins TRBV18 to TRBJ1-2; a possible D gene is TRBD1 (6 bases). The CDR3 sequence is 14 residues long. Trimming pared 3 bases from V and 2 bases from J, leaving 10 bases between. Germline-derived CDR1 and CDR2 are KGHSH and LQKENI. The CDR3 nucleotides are TGTGCCAGCTCACCCAACAGGGAGAACTATGGCTACACCTTC. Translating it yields CASSPNRENYGYTF.

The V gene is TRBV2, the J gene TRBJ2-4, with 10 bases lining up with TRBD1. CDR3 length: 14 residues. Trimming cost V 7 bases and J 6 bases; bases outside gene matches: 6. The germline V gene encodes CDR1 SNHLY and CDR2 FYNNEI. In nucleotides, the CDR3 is TGTGCCAGCAAGGGACAGGGGCTCGGAAACATTCAGTACTTC. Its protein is CASKGQGLGNIQYF.

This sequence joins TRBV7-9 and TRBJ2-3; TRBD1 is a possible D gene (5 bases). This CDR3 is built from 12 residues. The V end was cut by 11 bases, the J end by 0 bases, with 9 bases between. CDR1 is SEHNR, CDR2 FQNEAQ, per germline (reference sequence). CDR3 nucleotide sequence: TGTGCCGCAGGGAAAAGCACAGATACGCAGTATTTT. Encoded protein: CAAGKSTDTQYF.

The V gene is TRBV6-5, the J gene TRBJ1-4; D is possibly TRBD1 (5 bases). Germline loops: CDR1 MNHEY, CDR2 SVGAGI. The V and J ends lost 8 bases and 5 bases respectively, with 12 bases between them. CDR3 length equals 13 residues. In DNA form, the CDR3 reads TGTGCCAGCGGGGCAACAGTAAATGAAAAACTGTTTTTT. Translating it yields CASGATVNEKLFF.

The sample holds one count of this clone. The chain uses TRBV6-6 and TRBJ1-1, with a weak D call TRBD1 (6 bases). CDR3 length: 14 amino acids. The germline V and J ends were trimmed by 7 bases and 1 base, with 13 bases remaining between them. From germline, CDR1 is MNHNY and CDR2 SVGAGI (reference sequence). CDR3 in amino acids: CASTPPGQNTEAFF. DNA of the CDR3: TGTGCCAGCACCCCCCCGGGACAGAACACTGAAGCTTTCTTT.

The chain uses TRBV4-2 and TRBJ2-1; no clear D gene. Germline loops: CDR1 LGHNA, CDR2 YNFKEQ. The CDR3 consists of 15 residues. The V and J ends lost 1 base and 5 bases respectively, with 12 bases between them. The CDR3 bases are TGTGCCAGCAGCCAAGCTTGGGCCGAAAACAATGAGCAGTTCTTC. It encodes CASSQAWAENNEQFF.

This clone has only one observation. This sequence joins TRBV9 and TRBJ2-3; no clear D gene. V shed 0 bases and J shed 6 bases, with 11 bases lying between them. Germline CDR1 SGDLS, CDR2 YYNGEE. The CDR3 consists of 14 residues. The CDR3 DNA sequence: TGTGCCAGCAGCGTAGATAGTCACGTTGATACGCAGTATTTT. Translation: CASSVDSHVDTQYF.

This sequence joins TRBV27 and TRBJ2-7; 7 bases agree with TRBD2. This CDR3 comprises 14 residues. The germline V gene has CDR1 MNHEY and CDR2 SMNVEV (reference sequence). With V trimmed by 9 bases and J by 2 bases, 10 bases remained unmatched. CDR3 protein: CASYRLAPPYEQYF. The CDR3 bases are TGTGCCAGTTACCGACTAGCACCCCCCTACGAGCAGTACTTC.

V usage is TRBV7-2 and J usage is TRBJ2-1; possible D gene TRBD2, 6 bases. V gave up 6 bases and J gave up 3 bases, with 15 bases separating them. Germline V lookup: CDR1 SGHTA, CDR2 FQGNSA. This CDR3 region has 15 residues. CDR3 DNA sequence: TGTGCCAGCAGGCCCCCGGGGGACTTCTACAATGAGCAGTTCTTC. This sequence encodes CASRPPGDFYNEQFF.

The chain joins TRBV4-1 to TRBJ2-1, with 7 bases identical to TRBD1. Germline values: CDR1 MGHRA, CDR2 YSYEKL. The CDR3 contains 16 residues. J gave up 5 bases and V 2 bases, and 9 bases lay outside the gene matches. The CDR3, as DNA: TGCGCCAGCAGCCAAAGGCCGGACAGGCTCCACAATGAGCAGTTCTTC. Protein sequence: CASSQRPDRLHNEQFF.

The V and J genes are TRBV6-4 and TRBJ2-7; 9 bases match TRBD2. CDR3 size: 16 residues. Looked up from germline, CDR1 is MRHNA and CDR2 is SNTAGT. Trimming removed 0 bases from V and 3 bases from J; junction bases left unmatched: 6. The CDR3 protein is CASSDSRGLAFYEQYF. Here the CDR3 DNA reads TGTGCCAGCAGTGACTCTAGGGGACTAGCCTTCTACGAGCAGTACTTC.

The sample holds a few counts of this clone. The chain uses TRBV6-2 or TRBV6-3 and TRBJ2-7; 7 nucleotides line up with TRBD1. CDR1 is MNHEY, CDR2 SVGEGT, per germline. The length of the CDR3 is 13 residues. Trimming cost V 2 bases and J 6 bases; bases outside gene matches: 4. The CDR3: CASSYRDSSEQYF. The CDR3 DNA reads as TGTGCCAGCAGTTACCGGGACAGCTCCGAGCAGTACTTC.

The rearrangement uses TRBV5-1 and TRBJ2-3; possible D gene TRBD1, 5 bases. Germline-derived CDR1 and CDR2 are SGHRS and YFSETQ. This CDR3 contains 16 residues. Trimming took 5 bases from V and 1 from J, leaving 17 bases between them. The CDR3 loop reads CASSFVPDSRTDTQYF. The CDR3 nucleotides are TGCGCCAGCAGTTTTGTCCCCGACAGTCGCACAGATACGCAGTATTTT.

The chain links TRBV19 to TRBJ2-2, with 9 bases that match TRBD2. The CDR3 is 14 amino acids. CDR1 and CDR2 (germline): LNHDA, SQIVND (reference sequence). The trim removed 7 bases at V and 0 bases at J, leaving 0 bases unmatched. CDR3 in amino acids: CASKRGANTGELFF. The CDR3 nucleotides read TGTGCCAGTAAGCGGGGGGCGAACACCGGGGAGCTGTTTTTT.

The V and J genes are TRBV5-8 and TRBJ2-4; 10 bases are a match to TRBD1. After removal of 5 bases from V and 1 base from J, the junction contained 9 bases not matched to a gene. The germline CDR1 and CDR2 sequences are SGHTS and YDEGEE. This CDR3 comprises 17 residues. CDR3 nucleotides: TGTGCCAGCAGTTTAGACAGGGGGCTGAAGGCCAAAAACATTCAGTACTTC. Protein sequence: CASSLDRGLKAKNIQYF. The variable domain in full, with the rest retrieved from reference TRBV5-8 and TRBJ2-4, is EAGVTQSPTHLIKTRGQQATLRCSPISGHTSVYWYQQALGLGLQFLLWYDEGEERNRGNFPPRFSGRQFPNYSSELNVNALELEDSALYLCASSLDRGLKAKNIQYFGAGTRLSVL.

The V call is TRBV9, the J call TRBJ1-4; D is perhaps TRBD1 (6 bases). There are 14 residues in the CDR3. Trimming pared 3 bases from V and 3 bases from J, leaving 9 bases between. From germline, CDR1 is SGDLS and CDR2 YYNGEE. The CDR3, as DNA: TGTGCCAGCAGCGCAGGGGTGGCTAATGAAAAACTGTTTTTT. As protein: CASSAGVANEKLFF.

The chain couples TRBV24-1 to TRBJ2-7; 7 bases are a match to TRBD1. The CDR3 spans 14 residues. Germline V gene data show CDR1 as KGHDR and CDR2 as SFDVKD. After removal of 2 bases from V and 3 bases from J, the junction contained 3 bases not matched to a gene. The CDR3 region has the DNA TGTGCCACCAGTGATTCGGGACAGCGCTACGAGCAGTACTTC. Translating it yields CATSDSGQRYEQYF.

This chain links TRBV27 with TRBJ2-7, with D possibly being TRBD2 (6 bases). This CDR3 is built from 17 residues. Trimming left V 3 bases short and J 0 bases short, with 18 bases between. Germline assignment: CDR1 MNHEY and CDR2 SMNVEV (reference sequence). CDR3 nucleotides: TGTGCCAGCAGTTTGTACGCTGGACCGACTAGCTCCTACGAGCAGTACTTC. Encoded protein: CASSLYAGPTSSYEQYF.

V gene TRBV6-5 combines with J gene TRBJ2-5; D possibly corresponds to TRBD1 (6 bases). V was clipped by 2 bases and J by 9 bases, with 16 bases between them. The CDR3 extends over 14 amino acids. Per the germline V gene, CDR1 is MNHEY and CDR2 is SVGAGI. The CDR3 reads CASSYTQGGAAQYF. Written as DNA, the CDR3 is TGTGCCAGCAGTTACACACAGGGTGGGGCGGCCCAGTACTTC.

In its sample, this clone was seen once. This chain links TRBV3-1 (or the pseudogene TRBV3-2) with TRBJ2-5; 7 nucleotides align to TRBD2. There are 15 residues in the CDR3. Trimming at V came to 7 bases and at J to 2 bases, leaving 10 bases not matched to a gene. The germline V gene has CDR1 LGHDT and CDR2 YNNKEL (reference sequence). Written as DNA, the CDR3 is TGTGCCAGCACCCCGGAAGCGGGGATGCAAGAGACCCAGTACTTC. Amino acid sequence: CASTPEAGMQETQYF.

Written as DNA, the CDR3 is TGTGCCAGCAGCTTAGACCCGCCAGGGGCCCGCTCTAGCACAGATACGCAGTATTTT. Its protein product is CASSLDPPGARSSTDTQYF. V is TRBV7-2 and J is TRBJ2-3, with D maybe TRBD1 (6 bases). This CDR3 region has 19 residues. V was trimmed by 1 base and J by 0 bases, leaving 20 bases between them. Germline CDR1 and CDR2: SGHTA and FQGNSA.

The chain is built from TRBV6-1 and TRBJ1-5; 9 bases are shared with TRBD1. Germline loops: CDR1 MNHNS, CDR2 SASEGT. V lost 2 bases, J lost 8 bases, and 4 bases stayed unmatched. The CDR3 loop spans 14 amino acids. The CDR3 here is CASSETGGGEPQHF. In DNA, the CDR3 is TGTGCCAGCAGTGAAACAGGGGGCGGCGAGCCCCAGCATTTT.

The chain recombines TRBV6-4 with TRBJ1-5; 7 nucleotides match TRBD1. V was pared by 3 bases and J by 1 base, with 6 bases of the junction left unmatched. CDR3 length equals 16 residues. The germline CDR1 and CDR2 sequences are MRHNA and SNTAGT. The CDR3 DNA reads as TGTGCCAGCAGTGAGTCTGAGACAGGGAGCAATCAGCCCCAGCATTTT. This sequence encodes CASSESETGSNQPQHF.

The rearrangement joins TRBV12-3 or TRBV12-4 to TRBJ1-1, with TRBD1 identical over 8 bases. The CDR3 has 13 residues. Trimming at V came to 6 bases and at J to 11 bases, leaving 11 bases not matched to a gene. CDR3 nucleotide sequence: TGTGCCAGCAGACTACAGGGGGTTGGATGGGCTTTCTTT. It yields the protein CASRLQGVGWAFF.

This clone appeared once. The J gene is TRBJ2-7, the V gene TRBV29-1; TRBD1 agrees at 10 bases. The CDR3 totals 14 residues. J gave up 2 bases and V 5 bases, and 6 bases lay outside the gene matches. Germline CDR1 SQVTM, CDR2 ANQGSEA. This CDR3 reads CSVRQGAGAYEQYF. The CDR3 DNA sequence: TGCAGCGTTCGACAGGGGGCCGGTGCCTACGAGCAGTACTTC.

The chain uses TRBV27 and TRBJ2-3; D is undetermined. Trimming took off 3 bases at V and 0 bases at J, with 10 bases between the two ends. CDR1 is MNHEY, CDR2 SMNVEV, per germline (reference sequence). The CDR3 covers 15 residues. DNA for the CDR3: TGTGCCAGCAGTTTTGGGCCAGCTAGCACAGATACGCAGTATTTT. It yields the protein CASSFGPASTDTQYF.